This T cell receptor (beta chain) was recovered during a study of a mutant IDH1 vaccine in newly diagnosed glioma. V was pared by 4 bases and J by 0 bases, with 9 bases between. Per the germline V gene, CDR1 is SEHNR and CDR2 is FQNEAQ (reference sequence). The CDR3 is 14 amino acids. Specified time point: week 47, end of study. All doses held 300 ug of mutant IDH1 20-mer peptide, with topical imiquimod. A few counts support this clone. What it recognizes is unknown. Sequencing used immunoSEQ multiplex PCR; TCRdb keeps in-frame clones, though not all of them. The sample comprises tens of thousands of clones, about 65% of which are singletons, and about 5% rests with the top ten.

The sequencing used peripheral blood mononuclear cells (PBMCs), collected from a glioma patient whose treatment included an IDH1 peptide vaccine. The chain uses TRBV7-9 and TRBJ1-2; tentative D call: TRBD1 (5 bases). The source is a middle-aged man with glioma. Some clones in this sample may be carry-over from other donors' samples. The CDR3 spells CASSSTVANYGYTF. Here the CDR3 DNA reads TGTGCCAGCAGCTCGACAGTAGCTAACTATGGCTACACCTTC. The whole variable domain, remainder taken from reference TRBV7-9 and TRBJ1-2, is DTGVSQNPRHKITKRGQNVTFRCDPISEHNRLYWYRQTLGQGPEFLTYFQNEAQLEKSRLLSDRFSAERPKGSFSTLEIQRTEQGDSAMYLCASSSTVANYGYTFGSGTRLTVV.